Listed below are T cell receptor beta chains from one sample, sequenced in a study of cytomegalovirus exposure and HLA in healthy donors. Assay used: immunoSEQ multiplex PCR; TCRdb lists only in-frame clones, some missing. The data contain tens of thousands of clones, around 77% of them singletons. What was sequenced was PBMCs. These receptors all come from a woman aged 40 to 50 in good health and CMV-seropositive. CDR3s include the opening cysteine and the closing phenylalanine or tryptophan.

CASSLRAGTGGGGYTF	TRBV7-2	TRBJ1-2
CASSRGQLIHSYEQYF	TRBV11-3	TRBJ2-7
CASSPPPRQEQFF	TRBV18	TRBJ2-1
CASRGSGGRQETQYF	TRBV2	TRBJ2-5
CAISAQGRFTDTQYF	TRBV10-3	TRBJ2-3
CASSVGQGLSSYEQYF	TRBV6-1	TRBJ2-7
CASSLAASGQIYGYTF	TRBV5-6	TRBJ1-2
CAWGQGGYGYTF	TRBV30	TRBJ1-2
CASRIGQFSGANVLTF	TRBV28	TRBJ2-6
CAWRDNRGHEQYF	TRBV30	TRBJ2-7
CASSPGGTEYNEQFF	TRBV5-1	TRBJ2-1
CASILGGTDTQYF	TRBV7-9	TRBJ2-3
CSAGENTEAFF	TRBV29-1	TRBJ1-1
CASSPTHEQYF	TRBV11-2	TRBJ2-7
CASSPSTSAYSGANVLTF	TRBV28	TRBJ2-6
CASINERPRTENEKLFF	TRBV6-8	TRBJ1-4
CATVTGVGNIQYF	TRBV19	TRBJ2-4
CASTKDRGPYNEQFF	TRBV19	TRBJ2-1
CASSQDLRGNNEKLFF	TRBV4-1	TRBJ1-4
CASSGRSGQGRGDTEAFF	TRBV6-1	TRBJ1-1
CAWGQGKQNTEAFF	TRBV30	TRBJ1-1
CASSTTENTEAFF	TRBV28	TRBJ1-1
CASSEVKGMGSPLHF	TRBV6-1	TRBJ1-6
CASSLPGGPYEQYF	TRBV5-4	TRBJ2-7
CASSYRLAGGPNEQFF	TRBV11-3	TRBJ2-1
CASSQISPSTDTQYF	TRBV4-1	TRBJ2-3
CASSQDISSGSSQETQYF	TRBV14	TRBJ2-5
CASRRLAGYNEQFF	TRBV6-5	TRBJ2-1
CASSPPGQGLSPLHF	TRBV6-5	TRBJ1-6
CASTGTGAHNEQFF	TRBV7-9	TRBJ2-1
CASSRILAINEQFF	TRBV5-6	TRBJ2-1
CASSFEPGSNQPQHF	TRBV7-9	TRBJ1-5
CASSIVLAGGLYF	TRBV19	TRBJ2-4
CASRRLTGELFF	TRBV27	TRBJ2-2
CASSPSAETGEVNYGYTF	TRBV9	TRBJ1-2
CASSPLGLAGLDEQYF	TRBV13	TRBJ2-7
CSVEGTGGIYNEQFF	TRBV29-1	TRBJ2-1